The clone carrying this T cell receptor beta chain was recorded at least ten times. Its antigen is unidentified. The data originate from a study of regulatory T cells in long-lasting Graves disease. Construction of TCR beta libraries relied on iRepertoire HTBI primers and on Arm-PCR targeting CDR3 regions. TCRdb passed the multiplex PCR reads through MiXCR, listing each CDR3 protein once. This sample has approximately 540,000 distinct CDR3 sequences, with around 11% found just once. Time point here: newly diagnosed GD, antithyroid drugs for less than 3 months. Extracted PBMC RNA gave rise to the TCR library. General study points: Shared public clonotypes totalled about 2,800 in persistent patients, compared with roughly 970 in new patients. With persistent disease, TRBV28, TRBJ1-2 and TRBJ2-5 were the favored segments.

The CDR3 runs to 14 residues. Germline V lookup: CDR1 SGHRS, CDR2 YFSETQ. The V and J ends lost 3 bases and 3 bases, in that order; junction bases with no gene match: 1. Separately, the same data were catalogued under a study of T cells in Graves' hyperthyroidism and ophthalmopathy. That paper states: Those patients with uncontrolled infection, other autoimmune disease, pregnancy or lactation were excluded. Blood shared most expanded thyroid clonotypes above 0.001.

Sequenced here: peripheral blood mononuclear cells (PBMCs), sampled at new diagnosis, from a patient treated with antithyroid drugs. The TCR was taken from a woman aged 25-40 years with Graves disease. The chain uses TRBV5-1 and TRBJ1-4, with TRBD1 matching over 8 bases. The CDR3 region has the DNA TGCGCCAGCAGCTCAGGGGGCTCTAATGAAAAACTGTTTTTT. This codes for CASSSGGSNEKLFF.